This TCR beta chain was identified in a study of vaccination and CD4 T cells after COVID-19. About the research overall: Sampling after COVID took place at a median of 101 days (range 35 to 161) following diagnosis. Study observations and caveats: A median 86.3% of convalescent patients' SARS-CoV-2-reactive clones emerged only after vaccination.

Sequence data for DNA of cultured CD4+ T cells were generated by the Oncomine TCR Beta short-read assay. TCRdb itself ran the PCR reads through MiXCR, one entry per CDR3 protein. The repertoire holds approximately 11,000 distinct CDR3 sequences, about 30% seen once, with 15% to 19% in the top ten. CDR3 length: 17 amino acids. V lost 5 bases, J lost 0 bases, and 7 bases stayed unmatched. Germline lookup yields CDR1 MDHEN and CDR2 SYDVKM. This clonotype turned up a few times. No antigen is known for it. The treatment: 10-day PBMC culture with coronavirus spike peptide pools or control peptides (ViraFEST assay).

The V and J genes are TRBV28 and TRBJ2-3; 11 bases line up with TRBD2. This TCR was recovered from a human donor who had recovered from COVID-19. Specimen: CD4+ T cells from blood, cultured in vitro, collected after SARS-CoV-2 vaccination. In DNA, the CDR3 is TGTGCCAGCAGTATCCTAGCGGGAGGCACTAGCACAGATACGCAGTATTTT. Amino acids: CASSILAGGTSTDTQYF.